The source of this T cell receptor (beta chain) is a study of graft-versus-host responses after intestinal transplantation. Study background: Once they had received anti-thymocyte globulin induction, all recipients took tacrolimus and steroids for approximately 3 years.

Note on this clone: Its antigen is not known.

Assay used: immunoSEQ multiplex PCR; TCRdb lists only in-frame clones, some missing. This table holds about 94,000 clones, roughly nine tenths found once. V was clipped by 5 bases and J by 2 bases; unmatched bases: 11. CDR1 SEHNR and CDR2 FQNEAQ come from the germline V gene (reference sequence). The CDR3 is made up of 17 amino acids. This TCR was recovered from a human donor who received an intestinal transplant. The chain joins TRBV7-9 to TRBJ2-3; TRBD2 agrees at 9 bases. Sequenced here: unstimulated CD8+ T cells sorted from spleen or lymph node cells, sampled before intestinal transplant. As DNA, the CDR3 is TGTGCCAGCAGCCCTCACCCGACTAGCGGAATCACAGATACGCAGTATTTT. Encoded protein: CASSPHPTSGITDTQYF.